This TCR beta chain was documented in a study of human T cells and chemical hapten exposure. At the level of the study: There were weekly diphenylcyclopropenone doses to the scalp for patients throughout the roughly 24-week study. Small differences in pooled library volume mainly drove the variation in TCR yields per sample.

Treatment meaning: therapeutic diphenylcyclopropenone sensitization with weekly scalp DPC. Blood collection took place prior to placing each patch test. Details on this clonotype: The antigen is undetermined.

During construction of the library, unique molecular identifiers were attached to individual cDNA molecules for quantitative, reproducible TCR counting. TCRdb redid the calling of the reads with MiXCR, one entry per CDR3 protein. The sample shows over 4,500 distinct CDR3 sequences, approximately 59% of them seen only once. This CDR3 spans 15 amino acids. V was cut by 4 bases and J by 4 bases, with 14 bases left in between. Germline CDR1 is MRHNA and CDR2 is SNTAGT. Whole-study findings and limits: Unchanged with DPC sensitization were TCRs above 1 in 1000 frequency.

The TCR sequence derives from an adult with alopecia areata. Some clones in this sample may be carry-over from other donors' samples. This table probably holds off-target reads from a library built for another chain. The gene calls are TRBV6-4 and TRBJ2-1; possibly TRBD2 for D (5 bases). The sample in question was whole blood, obtained before DPC sensitization or 2, 6, or about 24 weeks after (not recorded which). The CDR3 here is CASSASLGRYNEQFF. DNA of the CDR3: TGTGCCAGCAGTGCCTCTTTGGGGAGATACAATGAGCAGTTCTTC.